This T cell receptor beta chain derives from a study of beta chain features in type 1 diabetes. All of the isolated RNA was reverse transcribed, so expressed TCRB transcripts were sequenced. Sequenced by immunoSEQ multiplex PCR; TCRdb stores in-frame clones only, minus some. The sample consists of 250,000 to 300,000 clones, roughly 8% of them appearing once. This clone was counted between two and nine times. Its antigen is currently unknown. V lost 11 bases and J lost 2, with 16 bases in between. Germline CDR1 is MNHEY and CDR2 is SVGAGI. The CDR3 contains 13 residues. Overall study results and limits: The question left open here concerned HLA type influencing TCRB rearrangement. PCR, the amplification step, might favor shorter templates, equally in patients and controls. Sequencing from cDNA could over-represent high-TCR-expressing cells.

The receptor's source is a woman under 30 in good health. Material: central memory CD4+ T cells from blood. The rearrangement uses TRBV6-5 and TRBJ2-7; D might be TRBD1 (5 bases). The CDR3 region has the DNA TGTGCCTCGTGCAGGGTGACTCCCTACGAGCAGTACTTC. This sequence encodes CASCRVTPYEQYF.